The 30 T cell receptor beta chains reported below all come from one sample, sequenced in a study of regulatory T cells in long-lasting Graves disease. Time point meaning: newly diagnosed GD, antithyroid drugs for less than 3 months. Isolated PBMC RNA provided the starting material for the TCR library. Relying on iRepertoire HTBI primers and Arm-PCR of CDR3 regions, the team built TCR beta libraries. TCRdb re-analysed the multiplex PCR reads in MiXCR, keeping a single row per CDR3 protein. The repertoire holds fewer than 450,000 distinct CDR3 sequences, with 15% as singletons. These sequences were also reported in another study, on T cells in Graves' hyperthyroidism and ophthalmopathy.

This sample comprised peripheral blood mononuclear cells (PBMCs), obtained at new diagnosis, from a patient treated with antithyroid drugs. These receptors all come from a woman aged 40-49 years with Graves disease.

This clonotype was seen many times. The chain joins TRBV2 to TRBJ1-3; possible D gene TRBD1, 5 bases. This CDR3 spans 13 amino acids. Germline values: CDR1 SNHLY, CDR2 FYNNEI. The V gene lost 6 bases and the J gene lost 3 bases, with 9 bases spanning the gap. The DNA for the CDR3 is TGTGCCAGCAGGCAGGGAAATGGAAACACCATATATTTT. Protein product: CASRQGNGNTIYF.

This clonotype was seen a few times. This chain's CDR3 is CASSTTDYSYNEQFF. The CDR3 DNA follows: TGTGCCAGCAGCACCACGGATTACTCCTACAATGAGCAGTTCTTC. V is TRBV28 and J is TRBJ2-1; D uncertain. In germline, CDR1 is MDHEN, CDR2 SYDVKM. Trimming pared 6 bases from V and 0 bases from J, leaving 12 bases between. CDR3 length: 15 amino acids.

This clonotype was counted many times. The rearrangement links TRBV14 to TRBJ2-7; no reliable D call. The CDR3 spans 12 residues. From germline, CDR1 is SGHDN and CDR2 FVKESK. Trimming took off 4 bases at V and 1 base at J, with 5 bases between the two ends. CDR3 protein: CASSPESYEQYF. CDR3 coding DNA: TGTGCCAGCAGCCCAGAATCCTACGAGCAGTACTTC. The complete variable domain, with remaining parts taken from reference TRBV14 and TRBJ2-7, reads EAGVTQFPSHSVIEKGQTVTLRCDPISGHDNLYWYRRVMGKEIKFLLHFVKESKQDESGMPNNRFLAERTGGTYSTLKVQPAELEDSGVYFCASSPESYEQYFGPGTRLTVT.

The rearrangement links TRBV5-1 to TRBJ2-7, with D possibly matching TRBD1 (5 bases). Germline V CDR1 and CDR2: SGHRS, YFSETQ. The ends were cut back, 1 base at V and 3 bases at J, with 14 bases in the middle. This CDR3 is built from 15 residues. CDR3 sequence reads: CASSLNQGSYYEQYF. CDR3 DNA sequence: TGCGCCAGCAGCTTGAATCAGGGTTCATACTACGAGCAGTACTTC.

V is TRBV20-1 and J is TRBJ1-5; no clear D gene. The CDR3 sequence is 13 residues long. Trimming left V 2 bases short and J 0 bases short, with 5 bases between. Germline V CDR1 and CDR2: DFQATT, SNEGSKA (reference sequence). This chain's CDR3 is CSARQDSNQPQHF. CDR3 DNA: TGCAGTGCTAGACAGGATAGCAATCAGCCCCAGCATTTT.

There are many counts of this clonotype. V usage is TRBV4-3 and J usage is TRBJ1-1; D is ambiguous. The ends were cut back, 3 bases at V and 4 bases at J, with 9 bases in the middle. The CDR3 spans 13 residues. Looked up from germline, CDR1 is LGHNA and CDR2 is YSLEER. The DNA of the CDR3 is TGCGCCAGCAGCCAGAGACTTGCCACTGAAGCTTTCTTT. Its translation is CASSQRLATEAFF.

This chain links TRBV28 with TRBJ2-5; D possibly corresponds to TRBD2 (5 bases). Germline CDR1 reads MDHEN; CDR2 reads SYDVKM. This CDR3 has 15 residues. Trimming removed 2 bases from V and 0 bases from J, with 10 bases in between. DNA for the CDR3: TGTGCCAGCAGTTTACCCGGACTCAACCAAGAGACCCAGTACTTC. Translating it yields CASSLPGLNQETQYF.

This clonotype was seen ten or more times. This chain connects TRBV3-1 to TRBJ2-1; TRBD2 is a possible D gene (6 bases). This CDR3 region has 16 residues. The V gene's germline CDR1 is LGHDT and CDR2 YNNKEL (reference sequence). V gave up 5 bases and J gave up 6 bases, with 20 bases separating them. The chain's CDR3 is CASSSPMGGNSNEQFF. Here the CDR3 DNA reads TGTGCCAGCAGCTCGCCGATGGGGGGAAATTCCAATGAGCAGTTCTTC.

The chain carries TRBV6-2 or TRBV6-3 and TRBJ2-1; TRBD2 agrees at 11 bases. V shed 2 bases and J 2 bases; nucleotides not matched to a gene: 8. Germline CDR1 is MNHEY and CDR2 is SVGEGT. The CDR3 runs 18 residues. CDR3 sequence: CASSYTVTSGRPYNEQFF. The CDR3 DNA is TGTGCCAGCAGTTACACGGTTACTAGCGGGAGACCCTACAATGAGCAGTTCTTC.

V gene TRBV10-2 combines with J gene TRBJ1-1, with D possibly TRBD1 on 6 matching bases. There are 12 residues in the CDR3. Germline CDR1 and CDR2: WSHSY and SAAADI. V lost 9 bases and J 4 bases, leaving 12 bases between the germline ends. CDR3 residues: CASQQGTTEAFF. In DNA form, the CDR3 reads TGCGCCAGTCAACAGGGTACCACTGAAGCTTTCTTT.

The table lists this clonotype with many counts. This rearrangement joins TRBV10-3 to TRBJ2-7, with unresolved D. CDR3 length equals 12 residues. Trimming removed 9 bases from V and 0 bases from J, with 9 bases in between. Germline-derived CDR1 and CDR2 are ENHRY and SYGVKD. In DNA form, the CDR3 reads TGTGCCATTGGTAAACCCTCCTACGAGCAGTACTTC. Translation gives CAIGKPSYEQYF.

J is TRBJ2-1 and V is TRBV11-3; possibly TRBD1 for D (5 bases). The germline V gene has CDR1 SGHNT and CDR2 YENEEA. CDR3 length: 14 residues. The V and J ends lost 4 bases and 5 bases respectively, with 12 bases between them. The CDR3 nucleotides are TGTGCCAGCAGCTCGTCAGGGTTAAACAATGAGCAGTTCTTC. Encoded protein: CASSSSGLNNEQFF. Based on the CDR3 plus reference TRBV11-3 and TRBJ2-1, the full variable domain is EAGVVQSPRYKIIEKKQPVAFWCNPISGHNTLYWYLQNLGQGPELLIRYENEEAVDDSQLPKDRFSAERLKGVDSTLKIQPAELGDSAVYLCASSSSGLNNEQFFGPGTRLTVL.

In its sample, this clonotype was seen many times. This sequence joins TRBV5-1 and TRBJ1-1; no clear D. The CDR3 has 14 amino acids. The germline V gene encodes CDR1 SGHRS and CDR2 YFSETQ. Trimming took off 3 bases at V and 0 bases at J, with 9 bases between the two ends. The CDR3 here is CASSSGSMNTEAFF. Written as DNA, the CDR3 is TGCGCCAGCAGCTCGGGGAGCATGAACACTGAAGCTTTCTTT.

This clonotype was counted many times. The CDR3 protein is CASSLDRRSPLHF. In DNA form, the CDR3 reads TGTGCCAGCAGCTTAGATAGGCGGTCACCCCTCCACTTT. The rearrangement links TRBV11-2 to TRBJ1-6; the D is unclear. This CDR3 comprises 13 residues. Germline CDR1 is SGHAT and CDR2 is FQNNGV. Between the trimmed V and J ends, which lost 0 bases and 10 bases, there was a span of 7 bases.

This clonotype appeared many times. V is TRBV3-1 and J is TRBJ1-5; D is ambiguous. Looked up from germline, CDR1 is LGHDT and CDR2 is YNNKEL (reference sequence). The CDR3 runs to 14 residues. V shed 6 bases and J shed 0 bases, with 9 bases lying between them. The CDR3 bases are TGTGCCAGCAGTCGGACCCATAGCAATCAGCCCCAGCATTTT. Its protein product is CASSRTHSNQPQHF.

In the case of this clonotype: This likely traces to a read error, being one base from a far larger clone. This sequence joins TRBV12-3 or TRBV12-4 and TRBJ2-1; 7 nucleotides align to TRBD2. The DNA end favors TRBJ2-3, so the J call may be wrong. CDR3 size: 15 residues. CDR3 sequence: CASSYSGTLSGTQYF. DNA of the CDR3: TGTGCCAGCAGTTACAGCGGGACGCTATCGGGTACGCAGTATTTT.

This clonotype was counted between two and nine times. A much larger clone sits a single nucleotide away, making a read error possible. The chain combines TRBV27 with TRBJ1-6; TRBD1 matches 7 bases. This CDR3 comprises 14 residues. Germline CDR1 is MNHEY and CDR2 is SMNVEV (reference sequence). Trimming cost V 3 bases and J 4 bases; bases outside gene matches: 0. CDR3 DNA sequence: TGTGCCAGCAGTTTGGGACAGTATAATTCACCCCTCCACTTT. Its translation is CASSLGQYNSPLHF.

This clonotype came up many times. The CDR3 DNA sequence: TGTGCCAGCAGCTCGATAGGGGAGCAGGGCGTGACAGATACGCAGTATTTT. Protein sequence: CASSSIGEQGVTDTQYF. The chain recombines TRBV7-9 with TRBJ2-3, with D perhaps being TRBD1 or TRBD2 (5 bases each). Germline values: CDR1 SEHNR, CDR2 FQNEAQ (reference sequence). V was shortened by 4 bases and J by 3 bases, with 20 bases between the two germline ends. The CDR3 sequence is 17 residues long. Based on the CDR3 plus reference TRBV7-9 and TRBJ2-3, the full variable domain is DTGVSQNPRHKITKRGQNVTFRCDPISEHNRLYWYRQTLGQGPEFLTYFQNEAQLEKSRLLSDRFSAERPKGSFSTLEIQRTEQGDSAMYLCASSSIGEQGVTDTQYFGPGTRLTVL.

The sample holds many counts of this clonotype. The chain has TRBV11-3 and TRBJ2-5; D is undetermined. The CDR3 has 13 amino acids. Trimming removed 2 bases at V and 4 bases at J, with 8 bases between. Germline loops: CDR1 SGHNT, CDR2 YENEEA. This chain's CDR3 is CASSLYDLETQYF. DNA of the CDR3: TGTGCCAGCAGCTTATATGACCTAGAGACCCAGTACTTC.

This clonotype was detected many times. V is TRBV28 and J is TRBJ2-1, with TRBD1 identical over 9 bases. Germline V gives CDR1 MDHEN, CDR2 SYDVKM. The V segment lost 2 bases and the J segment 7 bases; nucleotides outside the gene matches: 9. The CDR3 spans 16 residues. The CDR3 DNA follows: TGTGCCAGCAGTTTACAATTTGGACAGGGGAGGAATGAGCAGTTCTTC. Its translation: CASSLQFGQGRNEQFF.

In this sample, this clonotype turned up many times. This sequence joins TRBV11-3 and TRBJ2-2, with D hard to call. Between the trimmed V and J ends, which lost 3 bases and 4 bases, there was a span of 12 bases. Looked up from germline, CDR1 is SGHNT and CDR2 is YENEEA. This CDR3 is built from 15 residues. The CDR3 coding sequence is TGTGCCAGCAGCTTTGTCGCCACCGCCACCGGGGAGCTGTTTTTT. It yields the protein CASSFVATATGELFF. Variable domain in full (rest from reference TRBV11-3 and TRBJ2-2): EAGVVQSPRYKIIEKKQPVAFWCNPISGHNTLYWYLQNLGQGPELLIRYENEEAVDDSQLPKDRFSAERLKGVDSTLKIQPAELGDSAVYLCASSFVATATGELFFGEGSRLTVL.

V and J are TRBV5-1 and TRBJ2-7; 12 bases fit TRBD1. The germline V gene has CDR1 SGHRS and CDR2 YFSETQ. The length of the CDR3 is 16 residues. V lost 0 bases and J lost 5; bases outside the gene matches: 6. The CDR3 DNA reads TGCGCCAGCAGCTTGGGCGGGACAGGGGGCATGAACGAGCAGTACTTC. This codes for CASSLGGTGGMNEQYF.

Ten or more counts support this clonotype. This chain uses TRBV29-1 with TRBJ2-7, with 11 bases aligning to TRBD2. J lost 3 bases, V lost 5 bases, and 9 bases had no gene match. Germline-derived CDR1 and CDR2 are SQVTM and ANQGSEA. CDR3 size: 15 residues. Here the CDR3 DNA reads TGCAGCGTTCTTGTTTCACTAGCGGGAGTCTACGAGCAGTACTTC. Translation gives CSVLVSLAGVYEQYF.

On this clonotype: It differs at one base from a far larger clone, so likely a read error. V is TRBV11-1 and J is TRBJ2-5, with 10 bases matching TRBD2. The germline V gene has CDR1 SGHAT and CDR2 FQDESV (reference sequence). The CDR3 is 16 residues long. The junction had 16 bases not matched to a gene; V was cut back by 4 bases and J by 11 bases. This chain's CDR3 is CASSSRGAGGPNEQYF. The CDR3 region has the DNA TGTGCCAGCAGCTCCAGGGGAGCGGGAGGGCCGAATGAGCAGTACTTC.

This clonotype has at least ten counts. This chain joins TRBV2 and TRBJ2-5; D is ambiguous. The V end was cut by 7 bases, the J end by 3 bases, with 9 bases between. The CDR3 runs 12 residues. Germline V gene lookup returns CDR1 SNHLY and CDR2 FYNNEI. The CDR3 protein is CASNGLKETQYF. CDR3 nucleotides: TGTGCCAGCAATGGCCTTAAAGAGACCCAGTACTTC.

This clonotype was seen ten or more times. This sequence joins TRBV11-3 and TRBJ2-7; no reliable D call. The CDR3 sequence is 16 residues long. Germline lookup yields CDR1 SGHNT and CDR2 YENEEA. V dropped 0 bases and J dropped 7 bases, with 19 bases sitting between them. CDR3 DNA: TGTGCCAGCAGCTTAGAAGGCGCCAGCGTCGGTATTGAGCAGTACTTC. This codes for CASSLEGASVGIEQYF. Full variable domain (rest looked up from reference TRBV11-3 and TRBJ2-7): EAGVVQSPRYKIIEKKQPVAFWCNPISGHNTLYWYLQNLGQGPELLIRYENEEAVDDSQLPKDRFSAERLKGVDSTLKIQPAELGDSAVYLCASSLEGASVGIEQYFGPGTRLTVT.

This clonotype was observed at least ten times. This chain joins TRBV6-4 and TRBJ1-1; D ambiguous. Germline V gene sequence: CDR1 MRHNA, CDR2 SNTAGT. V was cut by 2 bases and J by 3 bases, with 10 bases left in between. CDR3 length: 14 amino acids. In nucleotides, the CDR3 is TGTGCCAGCAGTGACGGCCCCGGGGACACTGAAGCTTTCTTT. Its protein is CASSDGPGDTEAFF.

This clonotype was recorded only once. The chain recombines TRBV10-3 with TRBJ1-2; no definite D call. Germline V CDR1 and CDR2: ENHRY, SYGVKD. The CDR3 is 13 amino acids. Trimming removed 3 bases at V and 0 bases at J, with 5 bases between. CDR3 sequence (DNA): TGTGCCATCAGTGAAGACTCTAACTATGGCTACACCTTC. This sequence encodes CAISEDSNYGYTF.

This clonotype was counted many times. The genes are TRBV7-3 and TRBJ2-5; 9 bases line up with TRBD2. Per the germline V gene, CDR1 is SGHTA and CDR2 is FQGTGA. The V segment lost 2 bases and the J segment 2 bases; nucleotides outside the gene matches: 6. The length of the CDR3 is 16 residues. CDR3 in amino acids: CASSLGVSGGQETQYF. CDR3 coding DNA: TGTGCCAGCAGCTTAGGGGTTAGCGGGGGACAAGAGACCCAGTACTTC.

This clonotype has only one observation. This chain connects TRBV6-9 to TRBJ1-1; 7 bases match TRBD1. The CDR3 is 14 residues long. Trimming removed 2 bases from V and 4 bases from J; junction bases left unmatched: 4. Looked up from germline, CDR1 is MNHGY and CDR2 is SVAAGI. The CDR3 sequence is CASSYRQGGTEAFF. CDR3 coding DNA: TGTGCCAGCAGTTATCGGCAGGGGGGCACTGAAGCTTTCTTT.